This TCR beta chain originates from a study of T cell repertoires in cytomegalovirus infection. Notes on this clonotype: Antigen: not known.

TCRdb re-called the reads through MiXCR, storing one row per CDR3 protein. The profile shows some 920,000 distinct CDR3 sequences, 30% to 40% of them singletons. V lost 4 bases and J 1 base, leaving 19 bases between the germline ends. The CDR3 consists of 18 residues. Germline loops: CDR1 PRHDT, CDR2 FYEKMQ (reference sequence). The TCR sequence derives from a human donor in good health (CMV status not recorded). Some clones in this sample may be carry-over from other donors' samples. The chain employs TRBV13 and TRBJ2-2, with TRBD2 as a possible D gene (7 bases). The source material was cultured CD8+ T cells from PBMCs, sampled from culture after CMV antigen stimulation. DNA of the CDR3: TGTGCCAGCAGCTCCACACTCTCAGGGGAGGGGAACACCGGGGAGCTGTTTTTT. It is translated as CASSSTLSGEGNTGELFF.